This TCR beta chain was identified during a study of OX40 agonist ivuxolimab in advanced cancers. Assay used: immunoSEQ multiplex PCR; TCRdb lists only in-frame clones, some missing. There are 60,000 to 70,000 clones in the sample; around 90% occur only once, and 1.9% lies in the top ten. The receptor comes from an adult with an advanced solid tumor such as melanoma, head and neck, liver or kidney cancer. The starting material was CD4+ or CD8+ T cells sorted from blood, obtained in a trial of the OX40 agonist ivuxolimab.

Here the CDR3 DNA reads TGTGCCAGCAGCTTACTCCAGGGGCGGACCGGGGAGCTGTTTTTT. This translates into CASSLLQGRTGELFF. V usage is TRBV6-5 and J usage is TRBJ2-2, with a possible D match to TRBD1 (6 bases). The CDR3 length is 15 residues. V was trimmed by 6 bases and J by 5 bases, leaving 16 bases between them. In germline, CDR1 is MNHEY, CDR2 SVGAGI.